What follows is one T cell receptor beta chain and its context. This CDR3 has 15 amino acids. V trimming: 8 bases; J trimming: 5 bases; junction bases outside the gene matches: 10. Germline loops: CDR1 MNHEY, CDR2 SVGAGI. Some clones are missing from TCRdb's copy, which holds only in-frame ones; the method was immunoSEQ multiplex PCR. Of some 2.4 million clones listed, 93% are singletons. Adults of Caucasian background living in Nashville, Tennessee made up all donors. This sample is drawn from a study of shared clonotypes between healthy human individuals. The source material was naive CD4+ T cells from PBMCs. As to subset: CD45RA+ positively selected. This receptor was identified in a man between 18 and 35 years old in good health. Some clones in this sample may be carry-over from other donors' samples. The rearrangement uses TRBV6-5 and TRBJ2-2; 8 nucleotides align to TRBD1. CDR3: CASEYRGRKTGELFF. The CDR3 bases are TGTGCCAGCGAGTACAGGGGGAGAAAAACCGGGGAGCTGTTTTTT.